These 20 T cell receptor beta chains came from one sample sequenced in a study of tumor and adjacent non-tumor tissue in lung cancer. The library came from three nested PCR rounds adapted from ARM-PCR protocols. From the multiplex PCR reads, TCRdb called clonotypes with MiXCR, one entry per CDR3 protein. Altogether some 70,000 distinct CDR3 sequences are present, about two thirds being singletons, with the ten largest covering around 30%. RNA was extracted from bulk tissue without any cell sorting. More than 3 cm separated this lung sample from the edge of the tumor. Sequencing input: distant non-tumor lung tissue. These receptors were taken from a woman between 50 and 59 years old with non-small cell lung cancer.

Remarks on this clonotype: A read error is likely, as this CDR3 ends without the conserved phenylalanine or tryptophan. The gene calls are TRBV11-3 and TRBJ2-3; D gene unclear. CDR3 length: 12 residues. Germline lookup yields CDR1 SGHNT and CDR2 YENEEA. The CDR3: CPSSFMSDTQYC. The DNA of the CDR3 is TGTCCCAGCAGCTTTATGTCGGATACGCAGTATTGT.

This clonotype was detected only once. The V call is TRBV6-1, the J call TRBJ1-5; the D gene is possibly TRBD1 (6 bases). TRBJ2-3 matches the DNA end more closely, so the J call is doubtful. The CDR3 has 14 residues. Per germline, CDR1 MNHNS and CDR2 SASEGT. CDR3 sequence (DNA): TGTGCCAGCAGTGCAAAGGGGGACAATCATCCCCAGTATTTT. Its protein product is CASSAKGDNHPQYF.

The rearrangement joins TRBV29-1 to TRBJ1-4, with a tentative D call TRBD1 (5 bases). The V end lost 5 bases, the J end lost 4 bases, and 14 bases lay between the germline ends. The V gene's germline CDR1 is SQVTM and CDR2 ANQGSEA. CDR3 length: 14 amino acids. DNA of the CDR3: TGCAGCGTTAGGGCACGGGACGGTAATGAAAAACTGTTTTTT. The encoded protein is CSVRARDGNEKLFF.

At least ten counts were recorded for this clonotype. For the CDR3, the DNA is TGTGCCAGCAGGCGGGACGGGCACACCGGGGAGCTGTTTTTT. Its translation: CASRRDGHTGELFF. The chain couples TRBV6-1 to TRBJ2-2, with D possibly being TRBD2 (6 bases). The V end lost 6 bases, the J end lost 3 bases, and 11 bases lay between the germline ends. Germline V gene sequence: CDR1 MNHNS, CDR2 SASEGT. The CDR3 contains 14 residues.

This clonotype was detected only once. The CDR3 carries no conserved terminal phenylalanine or tryptophan, so it likely arises from a read error. The rearrangement uses TRBV12-3 or TRBV12-4 and TRBJ1-5; 7 bases match TRBD1. CDR3 length equals 14 residues. Trimming took 5 bases from V and 2 from J; bases not matched to a gene: 3. CDR3 bases: TGTGCCAGCAGTGACACAGGGGGCAATCAGCCCCAGCATTCT. Translating gives CASSDTGGNQPQHS.

The rearrangement links TRBV29-1 to TRBJ1-2; TRBD1 might be the D (6 bases). Trimming removed 3 bases from V and 8 bases from J, with 22 bases in between. From germline, CDR1 is SQVTM and CDR2 ANQGSEA. This CDR3 has 15 residues. CDR3 sequence reads: CSVDLAGAILGGYTF. The CDR3 DNA reads as TGCAGCGTTGATCTGGCAGGGGCGATCCTGGGAGGCTACACCTTC. The variable domain in full, with the rest retrieved from reference TRBV29-1 and TRBJ1-2, is SAVISQKPSRDICQRGTSLTIQCQVDSQVTMMFWYRQQPGQSLTLIATANQGSEATYESGFVIDKFPISRPNLTFSTLTVSNMSPEDSSIYLCSVDLAGAILGGYTFGSGTRLTVV.

This clonotype was detected a few times. A much larger clone differs from this one at a single base, so this may be a read error. Since the CDR3 does not end with the conserved phenylalanine or tryptophan, this likely comes from a read error. The rearrangement joins TRBV6-2 or TRBV6-3 to TRBJ2-5, with TRBD1 identical over 10 bases. The CDR3 extends over 17 amino acids. V shed 10 bases, J shed 5 bases, and the junction held 19 bases outside the gene matches. The germline gives CDR1 MNHEY, CDR2 SVGEGT. The CDR3 DNA reads as TGTGCCACCTTGACGTCTGGAGCCTCGACAGGGGGCGAGACCCAGTACCTC. It yields the protein CATLTSGASTGGETQYL.

The rearrangement joins TRBV5-4 to TRBJ1-2, with D unclear. Deletions cut 4 bases from V and 5 bases from J, with 12 bases between. Germline assignment: CDR1 SGHNT and CDR2 YYREEE (reference sequence). This CDR3 is built from 13 residues. The CDR3 is CASSPDGKYGYTF. For the CDR3, the DNA is TGTGCCAGCAGCCCGGACGGTAAATATGGCTACACCTTC.

Concerning this clonotype itself: One junction end does not reproduce the germline sequence, and a read error may be involved. The genes are TRBV7-9 and TRBJ2-2, with a weak D call TRBD2 (6 bases). The V gene's germline CDR1 is SEHNR and CDR2 FQNEAQ (reference sequence). There are 14 residues in the CDR3. Here the CDR3 reads CAISRGTGTGELFF. As DNA, the CDR3 is TGTGCCATCAGCCGGGGGACGGGCACCGGGGAGCTGTTTTTT.

This clonotype was seen a few times. The junction shows a germline mismatch at one end, possibly a read error. V gene TRBV20-1 combines with J gene TRBJ1-2, with TRBD1 matching 12 bases. The CDR3 length is 17 residues. The germline gives CDR1 DFQATT, CDR2 SNEGSKA (reference sequence). The CDR3 coding sequence is TGCAATGCTGGAACGGGACAGGGGGCTCGAGGCGCCTATGGCTACACCTTC. Protein product: CNAGTGQGARGAYGYTF.

This clonotype was counted once. V gene TRBV29-1 combines with J gene TRBJ2-3; 7 positions match TRBD2. This CDR3 spans 15 amino acids. V dropped 4 bases and J dropped 13; count of bases not matched to a gene: 20. The germline gives CDR1 SQVTM, CDR2 ANQGSEA. The CDR3 DNA sequence: TGCAGCGTTGGGGTTAGCGGGCAAAGCACAGAAACGGAGTATTTT. Its translation: CSVGVSGQSTETEYF.

On this clonotype: An end of the junction does not agree with germline; a read error may underlie this. The V and J genes are TRBV5-1 and TRBJ1-4; D may be TRBD1 (6 bases). Germline V gives CDR1 SGHRS, CDR2 YFSETQ. This CDR3 contains 16 residues. CDR3 coding DNA: TGCGCCAGCAGCTTCACAGGGACGGCGACTAATGATAAACTGTTTTTT. It translates to CASSFTGTATNDKLFF.

Worth noting for this clonotype: A clone one base away is much larger, so this may be a read error. The J gene is TRBJ2-5, the V gene TRBV5-1; 7 bases are shared with TRBD1. This CDR3 is 14 amino acids long. Germline V gene sequence: CDR1 SGHRS, CDR2 YFSETQ. Trimming cost V 7 bases and J 1 base; bases outside gene matches: 7. CDR3 in amino acids: CASGRDSFQETQYF. The CDR3 coding sequence is TGCGCCAGCGGCAGGGACAGCTTCCAAGAGACCCAGTACTTC.

This clonotype occurred a few times. This could be a read error, since a much larger clone is one nucleotide away. The chain recombines TRBV12-3 or TRBV12-4 with TRBJ1-5, with D maybe TRBD1 (5 bases). This CDR3 region has 13 residues. Written as DNA, the CDR3 is TGTGTCAGCAGTTCGACCAAGGGGCAGCCCCAGCATTTT. Encoded protein: CVSSSTKGQPQHF.

This clonotype is classed as medium-sized. This chain connects TRBV11-2 to TRBJ2-1; no definite D call. CDR1 SGHAT and CDR2 FQNNGV come from the germline V gene. The length of the CDR3 is 14 residues. V lost 1 base and J lost 6, with 10 bases in between. The CDR3 bases are TGTGCCAGCAGCTTAGTGCGTCAGACCAATGAGCAGTTCTTC. It specifies CASSLVRQTNEQFF.

This clonotype was seen at least ten times. The V and J genes are TRBV29-1 and TRBJ2-7, with 12 bases lining up with TRBD2. The V gene end was trimmed by 6 bases and the J gene end by 0 bases; junction bases not matched to a gene: 6. This CDR3 contains 15 residues. Germline CDR1 reads SQVTM; CDR2 reads ANQGSEA. The CDR3 loop is CSVGGLAGFSYEQYF. The CDR3 coding sequence is TGCAGCGTAGGGGGACTAGCGGGTTTCTCCTACGAGCAGTACTTC.

With regard to this clonotype: The CDR3 carries no conserved terminal phenylalanine or tryptophan, so it likely arises from a read error. The chain combines TRBV11-2 with TRBJ2-7; D perhaps matches TRBD2 (6 bases). The CDR3 length is 16 residues. Germline values: CDR1 SGHAT, CDR2 FQNNGV. This chain's CDR3 is CANSLATSGTYYEQYS. CDR3 nucleotides: TGTGCCAACAGCTTAGCGACAAGTGGGACTTACTACGAGCAGTACTCC.

This clonotype was observed a single time. The V gene is TRBV18, the J gene TRBJ2-1, with 9 bases aligning to TRBD1. This CDR3 spans 15 amino acids. Germline CDR1 and CDR2: KGHSH and LQKENI. After removal of 4 bases from V and 6 bases from J, the junction contained 7 bases not matched to a gene. This CDR3 is CASSLSQGAVNEQFF. The CDR3 region has the DNA TGTGCCAGCTCACTATCACAGGGGGCAGTCAATGAGCAGTTCTTC. Complete variable domain (other parts from reference TRBV18 and TRBJ2-1): NAGVMQNPRHLVRRRGQEARLRCSPMKGHSHVYWYRQLPEEGLKFMVYLQKENIIDESGMPKERFSAEFPKEGPSILRIQQVVRGDSAAYFCASSLSQGAVNEQFFGPGTRLTVL.

The rearrangement uses TRBV11-2 and TRBJ2-1; maybe TRBD2 (5 bases). The germline CDR1 and CDR2 sequences are SGHAT and FQNNGV. The CDR3 totals 14 residues. Trimming pared 4 bases from V and 15 bases from J, leaving 22 bases between. CDR3 in amino acids: CASSSLAQYNDLFF. The CDR3 DNA follows: TGTGCCAGCAGCTCCCTAGCCCAATACAATGATCTGTTCTTC.

The chain has TRBV7-9 and TRBJ2-6; TRBD1 matches at 7 bases. V was pared by 1 base and J by 3 bases, with 3 bases of the junction left unmatched. In germline, CDR1 is SEHNR, CDR2 FQNEAQ (reference sequence). The CDR3 has 16 residues. In DNA, the CDR3 is TGTGCCAGCAGCTTAGGACAGGGCAGTGGGGCCAACGTCCTGACTTTC. This translates into CASSLGQGSGANVLTF.